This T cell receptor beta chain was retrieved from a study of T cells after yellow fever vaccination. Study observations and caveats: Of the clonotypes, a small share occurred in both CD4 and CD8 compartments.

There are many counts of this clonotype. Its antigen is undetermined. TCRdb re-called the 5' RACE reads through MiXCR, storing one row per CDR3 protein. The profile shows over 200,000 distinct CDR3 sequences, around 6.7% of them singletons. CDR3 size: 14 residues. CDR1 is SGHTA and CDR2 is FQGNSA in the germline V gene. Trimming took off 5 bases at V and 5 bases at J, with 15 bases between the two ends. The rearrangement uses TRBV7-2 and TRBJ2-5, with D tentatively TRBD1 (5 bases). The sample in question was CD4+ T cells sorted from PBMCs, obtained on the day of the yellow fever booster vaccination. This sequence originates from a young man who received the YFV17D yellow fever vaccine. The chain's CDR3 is CASSPAVGLETQYF. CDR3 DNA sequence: TGTGCCAGCAGCCCGGCAGTGGGGCTGGAGACCCAGTACTTC.